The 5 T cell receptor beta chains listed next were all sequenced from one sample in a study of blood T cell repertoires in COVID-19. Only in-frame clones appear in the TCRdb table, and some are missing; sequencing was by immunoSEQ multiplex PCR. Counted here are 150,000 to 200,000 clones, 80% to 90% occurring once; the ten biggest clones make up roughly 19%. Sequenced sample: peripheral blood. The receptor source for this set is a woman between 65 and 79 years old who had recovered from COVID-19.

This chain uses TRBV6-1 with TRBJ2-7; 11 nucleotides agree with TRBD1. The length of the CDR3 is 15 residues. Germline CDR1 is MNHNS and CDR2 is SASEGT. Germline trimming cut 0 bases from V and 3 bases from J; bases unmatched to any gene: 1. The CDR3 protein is CASSEAGTGGYEQYF. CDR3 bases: TGTGCCAGCAGTGAAGCGGGGACAGGGGGCTACGAGCAGTACTTC.

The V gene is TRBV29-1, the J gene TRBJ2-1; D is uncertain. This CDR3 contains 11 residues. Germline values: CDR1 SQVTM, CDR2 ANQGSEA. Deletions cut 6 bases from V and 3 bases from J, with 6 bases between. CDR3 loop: CSVIVYNEQFF. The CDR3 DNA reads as TGCAGCGTGATAGTCTACAATGAGCAGTTCTTC.

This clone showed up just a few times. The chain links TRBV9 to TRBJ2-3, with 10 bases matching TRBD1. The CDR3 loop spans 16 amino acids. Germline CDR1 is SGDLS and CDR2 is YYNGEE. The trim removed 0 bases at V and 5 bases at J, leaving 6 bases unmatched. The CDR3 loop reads CASSVEWTGGLDTQYF. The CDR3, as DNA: TGTGCCAGCAGCGTAGAGTGGACAGGGGGTTTAGATACGCAGTATTTT.

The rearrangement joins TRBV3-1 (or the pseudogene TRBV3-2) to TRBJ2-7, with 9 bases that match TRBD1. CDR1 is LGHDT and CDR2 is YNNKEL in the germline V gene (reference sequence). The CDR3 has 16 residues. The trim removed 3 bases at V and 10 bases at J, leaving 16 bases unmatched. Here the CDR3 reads CASSHQQGAGWKKQYF. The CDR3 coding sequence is TGTGCCAGCAGCCATCAACAGGGGGCCGGGTGGAAGAAACAGTACTTC.

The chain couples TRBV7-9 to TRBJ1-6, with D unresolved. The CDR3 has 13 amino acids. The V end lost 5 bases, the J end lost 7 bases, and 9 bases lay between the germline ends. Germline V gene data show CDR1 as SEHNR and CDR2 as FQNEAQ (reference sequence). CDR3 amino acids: CASSPDGNSPLHF. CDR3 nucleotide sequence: TGTGCCAGCAGCCCCGACGGGAATTCACCCCTCCACTTT. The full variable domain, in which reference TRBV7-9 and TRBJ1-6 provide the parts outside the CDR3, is DTGVSQNPRHKITKRGQNVTFRCDPISEHNRLYWYRQTLGQGPEFLTYFQNEAQLEKSRLLSDRFSAERPKGSFSTLEIQRTEQGDSAMYLCASSPDGNSPLHFGNGTRLTVT.